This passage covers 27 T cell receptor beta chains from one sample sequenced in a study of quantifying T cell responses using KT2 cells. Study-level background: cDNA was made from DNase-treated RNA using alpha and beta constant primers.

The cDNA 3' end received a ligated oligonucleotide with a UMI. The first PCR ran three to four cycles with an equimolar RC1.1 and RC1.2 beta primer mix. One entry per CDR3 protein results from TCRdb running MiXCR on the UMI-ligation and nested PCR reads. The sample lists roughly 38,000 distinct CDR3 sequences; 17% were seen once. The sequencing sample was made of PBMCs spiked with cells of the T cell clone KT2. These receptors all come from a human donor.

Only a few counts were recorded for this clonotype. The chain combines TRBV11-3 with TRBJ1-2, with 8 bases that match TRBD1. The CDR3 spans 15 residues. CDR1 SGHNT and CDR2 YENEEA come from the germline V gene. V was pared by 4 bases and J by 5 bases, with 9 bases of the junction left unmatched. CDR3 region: CASSSPDRGEYGYTF. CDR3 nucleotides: TGTGCCAGCAGCTCTCCTGACAGGGGCGAATATGGCTACACCTTC.

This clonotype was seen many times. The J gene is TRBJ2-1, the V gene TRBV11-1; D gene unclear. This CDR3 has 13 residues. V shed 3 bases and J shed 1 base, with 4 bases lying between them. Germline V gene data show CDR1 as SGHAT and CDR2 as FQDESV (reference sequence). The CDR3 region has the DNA TGTGCCAGCAGCTTGGGGTCCTACAATGAGCAGTTCTTC. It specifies CASSLGSYNEQFF.

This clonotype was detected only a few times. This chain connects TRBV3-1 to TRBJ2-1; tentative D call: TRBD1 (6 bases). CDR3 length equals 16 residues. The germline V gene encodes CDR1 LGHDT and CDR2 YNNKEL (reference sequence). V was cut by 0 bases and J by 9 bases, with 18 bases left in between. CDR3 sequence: CASSQDFRTESREQFF. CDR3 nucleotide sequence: TGTGCCAGCAGCCAAGATTTCAGGACAGAATCCCGTGAGCAGTTCTTC.

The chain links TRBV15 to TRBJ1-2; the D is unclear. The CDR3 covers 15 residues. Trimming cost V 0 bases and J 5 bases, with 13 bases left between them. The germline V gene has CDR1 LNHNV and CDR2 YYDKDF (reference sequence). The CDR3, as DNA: TGTGCCACCAGCAGAGATAAGTCCACATCTTATGGCTACACCTTC. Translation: CATSRDKSTSYGYTF.

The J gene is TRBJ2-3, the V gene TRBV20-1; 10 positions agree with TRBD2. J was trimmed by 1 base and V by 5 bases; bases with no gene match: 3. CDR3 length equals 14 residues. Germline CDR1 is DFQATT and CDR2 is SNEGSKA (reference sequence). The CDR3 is CSAESGGGTDTQYF. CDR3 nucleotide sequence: TGCAGTGCTGAAAGCGGGGGGGGCACAGATACGCAGTATTTT.

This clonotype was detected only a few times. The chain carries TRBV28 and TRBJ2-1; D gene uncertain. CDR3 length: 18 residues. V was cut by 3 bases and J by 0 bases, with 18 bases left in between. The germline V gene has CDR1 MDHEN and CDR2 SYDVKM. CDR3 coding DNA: TGTGCCAGCAGTTTCGAAAGGATTGTGCTCTACTCCTACAATGAGCAGTTCTTC. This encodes CASSFERIVLYSYNEQFF.

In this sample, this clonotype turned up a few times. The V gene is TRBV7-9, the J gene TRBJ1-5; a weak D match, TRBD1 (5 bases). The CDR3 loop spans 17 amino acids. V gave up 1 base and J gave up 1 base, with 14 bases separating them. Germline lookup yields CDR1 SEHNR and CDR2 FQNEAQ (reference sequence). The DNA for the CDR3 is TGTGCCAGCAGCTTAGAGGCCGAGGAGGGGAGCAATCAGCCCCAGCATTTT. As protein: CASSLEAEEGSNQPQHF.

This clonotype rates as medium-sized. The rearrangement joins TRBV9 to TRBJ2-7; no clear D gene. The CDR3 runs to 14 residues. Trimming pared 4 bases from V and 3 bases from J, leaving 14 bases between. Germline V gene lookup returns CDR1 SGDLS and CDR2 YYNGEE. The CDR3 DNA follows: TGTGCCAGCAGCTCCCGGACGGCCGGCTACGAGCAGTACTTC. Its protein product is CASSSRTAGYEQYF.

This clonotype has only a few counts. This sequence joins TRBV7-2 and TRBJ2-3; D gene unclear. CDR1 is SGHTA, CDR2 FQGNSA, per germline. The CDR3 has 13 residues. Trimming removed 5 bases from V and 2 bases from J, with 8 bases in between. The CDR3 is CASSKEYTDTQYF. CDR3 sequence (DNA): TGTGCCAGCAGCAAAGAGTACACAGATACGCAGTATTTT.

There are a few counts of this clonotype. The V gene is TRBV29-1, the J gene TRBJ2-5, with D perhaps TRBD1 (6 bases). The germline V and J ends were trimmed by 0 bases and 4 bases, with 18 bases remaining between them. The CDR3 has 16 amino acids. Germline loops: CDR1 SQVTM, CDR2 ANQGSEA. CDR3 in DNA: TGCAGCGTTGAAGACTCACAGGGAATGGTAGGAGAGACCCAGTACTTC. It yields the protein CSVEDSQGMVGETQYF.

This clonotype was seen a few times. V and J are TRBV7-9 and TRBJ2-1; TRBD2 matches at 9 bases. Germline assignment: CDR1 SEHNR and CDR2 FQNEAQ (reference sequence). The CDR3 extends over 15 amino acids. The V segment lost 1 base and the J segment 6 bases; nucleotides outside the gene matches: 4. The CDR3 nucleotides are TGTGCCAGCAGCTTAGGGCGGGAGGGCCGCAATGAGCAGTTCTTC. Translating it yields CASSLGREGRNEQFF.

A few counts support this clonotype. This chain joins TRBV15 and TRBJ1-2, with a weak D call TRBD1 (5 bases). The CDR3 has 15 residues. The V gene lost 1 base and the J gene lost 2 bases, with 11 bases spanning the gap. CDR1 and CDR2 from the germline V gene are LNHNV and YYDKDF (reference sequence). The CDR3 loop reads CATSRVKGSNYGYTF. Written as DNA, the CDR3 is TGTGCCACCAGCAGAGTAAAGGGGTCGAACTATGGCTACACCTTC.

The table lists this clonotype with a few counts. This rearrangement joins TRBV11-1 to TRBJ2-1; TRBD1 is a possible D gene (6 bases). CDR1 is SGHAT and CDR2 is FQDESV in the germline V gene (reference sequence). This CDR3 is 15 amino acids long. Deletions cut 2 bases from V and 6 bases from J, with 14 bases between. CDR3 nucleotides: TGTGCCAGCAGCTTACTACAGGGAAGTGTCAATGAGCAGTTCTTC. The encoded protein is CASSLLQGSVNEQFF.

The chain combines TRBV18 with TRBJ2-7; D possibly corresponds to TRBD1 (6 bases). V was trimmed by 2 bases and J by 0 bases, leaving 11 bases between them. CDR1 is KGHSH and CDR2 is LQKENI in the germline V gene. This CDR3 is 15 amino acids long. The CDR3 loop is CASSPSGRGSYEQYF. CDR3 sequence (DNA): TGTGCCAGCTCACCATCGGGCAGGGGCTCCTACGAGCAGTACTTC.

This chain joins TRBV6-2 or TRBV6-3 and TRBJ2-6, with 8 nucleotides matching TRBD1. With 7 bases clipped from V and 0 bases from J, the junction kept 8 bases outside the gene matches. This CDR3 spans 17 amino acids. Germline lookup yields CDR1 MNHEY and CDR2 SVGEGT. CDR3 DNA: TGTGCCAGCACTAACTGGGACAGGTTCTCTGGGGCCAACGTCCTGACTTTC. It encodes CASTNWDRFSGANVLTF.

In nucleotides, the CDR3 is TGTGCCAGCAGTTCATCGACAGGCCTAGAGCAGTACTTC. Translation: CASSSSTGLEQYF. The chain recombines TRBV6-5 with TRBJ2-7, with D possibly being TRBD1 (6 bases). The germline V gene has CDR1 MNHEY and CDR2 SVGAGI. The CDR3 length is 13 residues. V lost 4 bases to trimming and J lost 7 bases, with 14 bases between them.

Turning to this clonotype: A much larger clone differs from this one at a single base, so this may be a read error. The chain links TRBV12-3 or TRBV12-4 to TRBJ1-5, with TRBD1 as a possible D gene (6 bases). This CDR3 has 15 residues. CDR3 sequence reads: CTSSFQGLGNQPQHF. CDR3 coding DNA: TGTACCAGCAGTTTCCAGGGGCTCGGCAATCAGCCCCAGCATTTT.

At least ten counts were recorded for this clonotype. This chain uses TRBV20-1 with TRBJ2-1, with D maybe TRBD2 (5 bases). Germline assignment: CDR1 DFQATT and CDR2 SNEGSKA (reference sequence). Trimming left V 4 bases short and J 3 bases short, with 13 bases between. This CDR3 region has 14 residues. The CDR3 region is CSAKDSLLYNEQFF. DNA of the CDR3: TGCAGTGCTAAGGACTCCCTACTCTACAATGAGCAGTTCTTC.

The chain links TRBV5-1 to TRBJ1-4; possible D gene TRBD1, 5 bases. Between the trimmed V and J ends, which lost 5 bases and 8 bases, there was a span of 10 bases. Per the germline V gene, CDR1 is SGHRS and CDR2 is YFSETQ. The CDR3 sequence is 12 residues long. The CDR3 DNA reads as TGCGCCAGCAGGGGGCCGGACGAAAAACTGTTTTTT. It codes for CASRGPDEKLFF.

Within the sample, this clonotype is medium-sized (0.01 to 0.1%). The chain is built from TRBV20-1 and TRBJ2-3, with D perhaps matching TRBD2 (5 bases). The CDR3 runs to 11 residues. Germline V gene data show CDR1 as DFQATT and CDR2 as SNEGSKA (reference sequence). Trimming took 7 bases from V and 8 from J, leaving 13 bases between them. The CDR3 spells CSGTLRGTQYF. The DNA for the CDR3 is TGCAGTGGCACTTTACGGGGTACGCAGTATTTT.

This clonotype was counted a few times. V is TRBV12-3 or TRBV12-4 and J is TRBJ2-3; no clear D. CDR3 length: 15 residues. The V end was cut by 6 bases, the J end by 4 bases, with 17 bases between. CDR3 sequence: CASRPTVLASDTQYF. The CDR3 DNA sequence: TGTGCCAGCAGGCCGACGGTGTTAGCCTCAGATACGCAGTATTTT.

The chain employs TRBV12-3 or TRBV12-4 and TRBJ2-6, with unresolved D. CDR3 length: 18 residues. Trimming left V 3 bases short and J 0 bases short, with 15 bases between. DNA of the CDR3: TGTGCCAGCAGTTTGAGTTCTCTCGCGGCCTCTGGGGCCAACGTCCTGACTTTC. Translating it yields CASSLSSLAASGANVLTF.

As DNA, the CDR3 is TGTGCCAGCAGCTTCGGAGGGGGCTCTGGGGCCAACGTCCTGACTTTC. Translated, it gives CASSFGGGSGANVLTF. The chain carries TRBV6-2 or TRBV6-3 and TRBJ2-6; D may correspond to TRBD1 or TRBD2 (6 bases each). Per germline, CDR1 MNHEY and CDR2 SVGEGT. V lost 6 bases and J 0 bases, leaving 12 bases between the germline ends. The CDR3 has 16 amino acids.

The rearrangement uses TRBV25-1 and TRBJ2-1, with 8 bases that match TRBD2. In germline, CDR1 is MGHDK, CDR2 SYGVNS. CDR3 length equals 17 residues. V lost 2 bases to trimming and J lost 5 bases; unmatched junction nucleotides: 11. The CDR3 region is CASSERLWVAGNNEQFF. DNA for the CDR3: TGTGCCAGCAGTGAAAGATTATGGGTAGCGGGGAACAATGAGCAGTTCTTC.

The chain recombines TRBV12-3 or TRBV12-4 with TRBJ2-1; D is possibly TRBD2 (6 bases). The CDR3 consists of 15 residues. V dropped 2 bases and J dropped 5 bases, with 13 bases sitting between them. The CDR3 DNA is TGTGCCAGCAGTTTATGGTCAACGGGGGACAATGAGCAGTTCTTC. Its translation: CASSLWSTGDNEQFF.

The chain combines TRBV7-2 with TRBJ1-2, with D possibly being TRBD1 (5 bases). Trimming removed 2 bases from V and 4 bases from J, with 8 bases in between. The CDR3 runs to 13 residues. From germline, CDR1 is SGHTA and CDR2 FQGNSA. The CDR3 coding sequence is TGTGCCAGCAGCTTAAGGACAAGCTATGGCTACACCTTC. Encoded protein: CASSLRTSYGYTF.

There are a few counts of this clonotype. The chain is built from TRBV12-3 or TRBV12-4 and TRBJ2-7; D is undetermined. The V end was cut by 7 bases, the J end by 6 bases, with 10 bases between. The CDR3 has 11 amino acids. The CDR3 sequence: CASTQAGEQYF. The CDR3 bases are TGTGCCAGCACCCAGGCTGGCGAGCAGTACTTC.